The 28 T cell receptor beta chains below all came from one sample that was sequenced in a study of T-cell reconstitution after alpha-beta-depleted transplantation in children. A library of TCRbeta sequences, prepared with unique molecular identifiers, was generated. MiXCR was run by TCRdb on the PCR reads, yielding one entry per CDR3 protein. The table records roughly 790,000 distinct CDR3 sequences, 15% to 20% of them present only once. The sample here was PBMCs, mostly from graft donor cells, taken 360 days after TCRalphabeta/CD19-depleted stem cell transplant. These receptors came from a male patient aged 10-17 years who had a stem cell transplant for acute lymphoblastic leukemia, so the T cells may come from the graft donor.

This clonotype appeared a few times. The gene calls are TRBV2 and TRBJ2-3; D is unresolved. The germline V and J ends were trimmed by 7 bases and 2 bases, with 13 bases remaining between them. This CDR3 spans 14 amino acids. The germline V gene has CDR1 SNHLY and CDR2 FYNNEI. DNA of the CDR3: TGTGCCAGCATCCCAAGGGTTAACACAGATACGCAGTATTTT. It codes for CASIPRVNTDTQYF.

J is TRBJ2-1 and V is TRBV15; D gene ambiguous. The CDR3 extends over 15 amino acids. Germline V gene lookup returns CDR1 LNHNV and CDR2 YYDKDF (reference sequence). Between the trimmed V and J ends, which lost 0 bases and 7 bases, there was a span of 13 bases. The CDR3 sequence: CATSRERVGLNEQFF. The CDR3 nucleotides are TGTGCCACCAGCAGAGAAAGGGTAGGGTTGAATGAGCAGTTCTTC.

The chain employs TRBV19 and TRBJ2-2; 7 bases map to TRBD1. Per germline, CDR1 LNHDA and CDR2 SQIVND (reference sequence). This CDR3 is 14 amino acids long. J was trimmed by 4 bases and V by 4 bases; bases with no gene match: 3. CDR3: CASSTDRVTGELFF. The CDR3 DNA reads as TGTGCCAGTAGTACAGACAGGGTCACCGGGGAGCTGTTTTTT.

As DNA, the CDR3 is TGCGCCAGCAGCCGCCTCCGCGGCTCATACAATGAGCAGTTCTTC. Translation gives CASSRLRGSYNEQFF. This chain connects TRBV5-1 to TRBJ2-1; D ambiguous. The germline CDR1 and CDR2 sequences are SGHRS and YFSETQ. CDR3 length: 15 residues. V shed 4 bases and J shed 4 bases, with 15 bases lying between them.

The V gene is TRBV4-1, the J gene TRBJ2-7, with 7 bases matching TRBD1. This CDR3 region has 14 residues. The germline gives CDR1 MGHRA, CDR2 YSYEKL. Germline trimming cut 9 bases from V and 7 bases from J; bases unmatched to any gene: 15. In nucleotides, the CDR3 is TGCGCCAGGGAAACAGGGGCAAAGGGCGAGGAGCAGTACTTC. It encodes CARETGAKGEEQYF.

This clonotype showed up just a few times. The chain uses TRBV5-1 and TRBJ1-4, with D tentatively TRBD1 (6 bases). Germline V gene data show CDR1 as SGHRS and CDR2 as YFSETQ. The germline V and J ends were trimmed by 4 bases and 10 bases, with 17 bases remaining between them. The CDR3 loop spans 14 amino acids. The CDR3 region is CASSPRGGPVKLFF. CDR3 bases: TGCGCCAGCAGCCCCCGCGGGGGGCCCGTAAAACTGTTTTTT.

The chain uses TRBV9 and TRBJ2-1, with a possible D match to TRBD2 (5 bases). The CDR3 covers 14 residues. The V gene lost 5 bases and the J gene lost 2 bases, with 11 bases spanning the gap. CDR1 is SGDLS, CDR2 YYNGEE, per germline. The CDR3 DNA reads TGTGCCAGCAGTCGAGCGGAACCCTACAATGAGCAGTTCTTC. Protein product: CASSRAEPYNEQFF.

Only a few counts were recorded for this clonotype. This chain joins TRBV24-1 and TRBJ2-1; unclear D gene. Germline V gene lookup returns CDR1 KGHDR and CDR2 SFDVKD. The CDR3 has 16 residues. Trimming took off 3 bases at V and 4 bases at J, with 15 bases between the two ends. The CDR3 here is CATSDPQRPWYNEQFF. Written as DNA, the CDR3 is TGTGCCACCAGTGATCCACAGCGTCCCTGGTACAATGAGCAGTTCTTC.

The CDR3 DNA is TGTGCCAGCTCCCAGCGGAGCGGGAGGGCAGCAGATACGCAGTATTTT. Translation: CASSQRSGRAADTQYF. V and J are TRBV12-3 or TRBV12-4 and TRBJ2-3; 10 positions agree with TRBD2. This CDR3 spans 16 amino acids. V gave up 8 bases and J gave up 4 bases; unmatched junction bases: 12.

This clonotype showed up just once. V is TRBV12-3 or TRBV12-4 and J is TRBJ2-7; D possibly corresponds to TRBD2 (5 bases). This CDR3 is built from 14 residues. V was pared by 3 bases and J by 5 bases, with 14 bases between. CDR3 DNA sequence: TGTGCCAGCAGTTTCAATCGAGGGCCCCACGAGCAGTACTTC. The encoded protein is CASSFNRGPHEQYF.

In regard to this clonotype: A much larger clone lies one base from this, so it may be a read error. The rearrangement links TRBV4-1 to TRBJ2-1, with a tentative D call TRBD2 (6 bases). Trimming stripped 2 bases from V and 9 bases from J, with 17 bases between. The CDR3 covers 15 residues. From germline, CDR1 is MGHRA and CDR2 YSYEKL. For the CDR3, the DNA is TGCGCCAGCAGCCAAATAACTGGGAGGCGCATTGAGCAGTTCTTC. It is translated as CASSQITGRRIEQFF.

This clonotype showed up many times. This chain uses TRBV2 with TRBJ2-7, with D hard to call. CDR3 length equals 9 residues. Between the trimmed V and J ends, which lost 9 bases and 3 bases, there was a span of 3 bases. Germline V gene sequence: CDR1 SNHLY, CDR2 FYNNEI. The CDR3 sequence is CARHYEQYF. CDR3 DNA: TGTGCCAGACACTACGAGCAGTACTTC. The full variable domain, rest sourced from reference TRBV2 and TRBJ2-7, is EPEVTQTPSHQVTQMGQEVILRCVPISNHLYFYWYRQILGQKVEFLVSFYNNEISEKSEIFDDQFSVERPDGSNFTLKIRSTKLEDSAMYFCARHYEQYFGPGTRLTVT.

This chain links TRBV5-6 with TRBJ2-1; D possibly uses TRBD1 or TRBD2 (5 bases each). This CDR3 comprises 16 residues. The germline V gene encodes CDR1 SGHDT and CDR2 YYEEEE. V was clipped by 4 bases and J by 0 bases, with 14 bases between them. CDR3 residues: CASSVFPGSSYNEQFF. The CDR3 DNA sequence: TGTGCCAGCAGCGTATTCCCAGGGAGCTCCTACAATGAGCAGTTCTTC.

This clonotype was observed a handful of times. The rearrangement joins TRBV4-2 to TRBJ2-3, with TRBD2 matching over 14 bases. CDR3 size: 18 residues. The junction had 7 bases not matched to a gene; V was cut back by 4 bases and J by 1 base. Germline V CDR1 and CDR2: LGHNA, YNFKEQ. The CDR3 DNA follows: TGTGCCAGCAGCCCCGGGACTAGCGGGAGCTCTGGCACAGATACGCAGTATTTT. This sequence encodes CASSPGTSGSSGTDTQYF.

Only a few counts were recorded for this clonotype. The J gene is TRBJ2-7, the V gene TRBV9; D call uncertain. V lost 0 bases and J lost 5, with 15 bases in between. Germline loops: CDR1 SGDLS, CDR2 YYNGEE. This CDR3 region has 15 residues. CDR3 in amino acids: CASSVDRWQNHEQYF. For the CDR3, the DNA is TGTGCCAGCAGCGTAGACCGTTGGCAGAACCACGAGCAGTACTTC.

This clonotype was detected ten times or more. This chain links TRBV7-9 with TRBJ1-4, with TRBD1 matching 7 bases. V gave up 5 bases and J gave up 5 bases; unmatched junction bases: 8. This CDR3 has 15 residues. Per germline, CDR1 SEHNR and CDR2 FQNEAQ (reference sequence). CDR3 sequence: CASSPKGQRNEKLFF. Written as DNA, the CDR3 is TGTGCCAGCAGCCCGAAGGGACAGCGAAATGAAAAACTGTTTTTT.

This clonotype was seen a handful of times. The chain recombines TRBV18 with TRBJ2-2; 8 bases agree with TRBD2. The CDR3 has 17 amino acids. The germline CDR1 and CDR2 sequences are KGHSH and LQKENI. With 4 bases clipped from V and 0 bases from J, the junction kept 7 bases outside the gene matches. DNA for the CDR3: TGTGCCAGCTCACGTTTTGATAGCGGGACGAACACCGGGGAGCTGTTTTTT. Translated: CASSRFDSGTNTGELFF.

The sample holds many counts of this clonotype. This chain connects TRBV29-1 to TRBJ1-1; D gene ambiguous. The V end was cut by 5 bases, the J end by 0 bases, with 7 bases between. CDR1 and CDR2 from the germline V gene are SQVTM and ANQGSEA. The CDR3 sequence is 12 residues long. CDR3 sequence (DNA): TGCAGCGTTAGGAACATGAACACTGAAGCTTTCTTT. Translated, it gives CSVRNMNTEAFF.

This chain connects TRBV5-6 to TRBJ2-7; maybe TRBD2 (5 bases). V gave up 3 bases and J gave up 8 bases, with 15 bases separating them. The CDR3 contains 13 residues. Germline V gene data show CDR1 as SGHDT and CDR2 as YYEEEE. CDR3 nucleotide sequence: TGTGCCAGCAGCTCATTGACGGACTTTCAGCAGTACTTC. This sequence encodes CASSSLTDFQQYF.

The chain couples TRBV20-1 to TRBJ1-5; D is undetermined. The V end was cut by 6 bases, the J end by 0 bases, with 12 bases between. The CDR3 runs 14 residues. Germline-derived CDR1 and CDR2 are DFQATT and SNEGSKA (reference sequence). The CDR3 sequence is CSAFPELSNQPQHF. The CDR3 bases are TGCAGTGCCTTCCCGGAACTTAGCAATCAGCCCCAGCATTTT.

This chain joins TRBV3-1 and TRBJ2-4, with D perhaps assigned TRBD1 or TRBD2 (5 bases each). Germline-derived CDR1 and CDR2 are LGHDT and YNNKEL (reference sequence). This CDR3 comprises 15 residues. Trimming removed 0 bases from V and 9 bases from J, with 15 bases in between. The CDR3 DNA is TGTGCCAGCAGCCAAGATGGGGGTTCCTGGGGCATTCAGTACTTC. Its translation: CASSQDGGSWGIQYF.

This clonotype has only a few counts. The chain is built from TRBV7-8 and TRBJ2-3; D is undetermined. V was trimmed by 2 bases and J by 2 bases, leaving 11 bases between them. The CDR3 runs to 15 residues. Germline values: CDR1 SGHVS, CDR2 FQNEAQ. This chain's CDR3 is CASSLRNGYTDTQYF. The CDR3 DNA reads as TGTGCCAGCAGCTTAAGAAATGGCTACACAGATACGCAGTATTTT.

This clonotype has a handful of counts. CDR3 coding DNA: TGCGCCAGCAGCCAAGATGTGTCAGGGGCCTCCTACGAGCAGTACTTC. It translates to CASSQDVSGASYEQYF. The V call is TRBV4-1, the J call TRBJ2-7; possibly TRBD1 for D (6 bases). Trimming shortened V by 0 bases and J by 0 bases, and 12 bases separated the two germline ends. The CDR3 spans 16 residues. Looked up from germline, CDR1 is MGHRA and CDR2 is YSYEKL.

The rearrangement uses TRBV6-2 or TRBV6-3 and TRBJ2-2; no reliable D call. Per germline, CDR1 MNHEY and CDR2 SVGEGT. Deletions cut 2 bases from V and 1 base from J, with 17 bases between. The CDR3 totals 18 residues. The CDR3 DNA follows: TGTGCCAGCAGTTACGGTGCTACCCTGTTGGGGAACACCGGGGAGCTGTTTTTT. This encodes CASSYGATLLGNTGELFF.

This clonotype was counted only a few times. The chain has TRBV12-5 and TRBJ2-7; D may be TRBD2 (6 bases). The CDR3 has 14 amino acids. Trimming removed 7 bases from V and 5 bases from J, with 18 bases in between. Germline CDR1 reads LGHNT; CDR2 reads FRNRAP. CDR3 in DNA: TGTGCTAGTGCCGACGGTCTAGCGCTGGACGAGCAGTACTTC. Its protein is CASADGLALDEQYF.

The V and J genes are TRBV27 and TRBJ2-7; 15 bases align to TRBD2. The J segment lost 2 bases and the V segment lost 8 bases, leaving 13 bases of the junction unmatched. The CDR3 is 18 amino acids. The V gene's germline CDR1 is MNHEY and CDR2 SMNVEV (reference sequence). The CDR3 spells CASSHTGTSGRFTYEQYF. Here the CDR3 DNA reads TGTGCCAGCTCCCACACCGGGACTAGCGGGAGGTTTACCTACGAGCAGTACTTC.

V is TRBV12-3 or TRBV12-4 and J is TRBJ2-7, with D maybe TRBD1 (6 bases). Trimming took off 5 bases at V and 2 bases at J, with 16 bases between the two ends. This CDR3 has 15 amino acids. This CDR3 reads CASSPTGSFPYEQYF. The CDR3 DNA follows: TGTGCCAGCAGTCCAACAGGGTCCTTCCCCTACGAGCAGTACTTC.

This clonotype was counted a few times. V is TRBV20-1 and J is TRBJ1-1; a possible D gene is TRBD1 (6 bases). Looked up from germline, CDR1 is DFQATT and CDR2 is SNEGSKA (reference sequence). The V end lost 5 bases, the J end lost 5 bases, and 18 bases lay between the germline ends. The CDR3 length is 14 residues. CDR3 amino acids: CSAYYITGRTEAFF. CDR3 bases: TGCAGTGCTTACTATATCACAGGGAGGACTGAAGCTTTCTTT.